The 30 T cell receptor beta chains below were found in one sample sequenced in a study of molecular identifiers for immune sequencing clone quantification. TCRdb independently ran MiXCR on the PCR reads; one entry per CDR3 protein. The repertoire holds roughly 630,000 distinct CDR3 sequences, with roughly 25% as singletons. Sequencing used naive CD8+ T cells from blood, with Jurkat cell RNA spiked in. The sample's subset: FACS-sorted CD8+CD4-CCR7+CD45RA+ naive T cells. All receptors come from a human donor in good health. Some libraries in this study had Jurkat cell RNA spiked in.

The CDR3 protein is CASSPGEAGYNEQFF. CDR3 DNA sequence: TGTGCCAGCAGCCCCGGGGAGGCGGGGTACAATGAGCAGTTCTTC. The V gene is TRBV14, the J gene TRBJ2-1; the D gene is possibly TRBD2 (6 bases). There are 15 residues in the CDR3. V lost 4 bases to trimming and J lost 4 bases, with 14 bases between them. Germline V gives CDR1 SGHDN, CDR2 FVKESK.

The CDR3 protein is CASSILEVLDLYGYTF. The DNA of the CDR3 is TGTGCCAGTAGTATCCTAGAAGTATTAGATCTCTATGGCTACACCTTC. The V call is TRBV19, the J call TRBJ1-2; D is unclear. CDR3 length: 16 residues. The V and J ends lost 3 bases and 4 bases respectively, with 18 bases between them. The germline V gene has CDR1 LNHDA and CDR2 SQIVND (reference sequence).

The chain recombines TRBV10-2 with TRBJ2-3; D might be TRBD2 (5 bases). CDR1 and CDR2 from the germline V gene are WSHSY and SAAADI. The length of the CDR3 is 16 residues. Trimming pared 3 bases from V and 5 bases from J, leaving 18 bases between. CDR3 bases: TGCGCCAGCAGTGATCCCCGGGAACGGGTCATAGATACGCAGTATTTT. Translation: CASSDPRERVIDTQYF.

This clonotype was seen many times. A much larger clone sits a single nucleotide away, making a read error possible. CDR3 bases: TGTGCCAGCAGCGTAGAGGGGGCCTACGAGCAGTACTTC. Residues: CASSVEGAYEQYF. The chain links TRBV9 to TRBJ2-7; TRBD1 is a possible D gene (6 bases). From germline, CDR1 is SGDLS and CDR2 YYNGEE. V was trimmed by 0 bases and J by 2 bases, leaving 6 bases between them. The CDR3 contains 13 residues.

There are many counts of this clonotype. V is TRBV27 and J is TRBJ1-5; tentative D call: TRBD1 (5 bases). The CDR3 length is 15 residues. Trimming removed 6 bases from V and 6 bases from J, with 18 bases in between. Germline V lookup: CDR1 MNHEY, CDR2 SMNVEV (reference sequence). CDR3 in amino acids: CASRSGSGFGQPQHF. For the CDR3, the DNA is TGTGCCAGCAGATCAGGGTCAGGGTTCGGTCAGCCCCAGCATTTT.

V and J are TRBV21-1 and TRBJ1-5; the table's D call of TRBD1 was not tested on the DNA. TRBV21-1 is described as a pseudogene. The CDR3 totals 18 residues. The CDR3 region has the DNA TGTGCCAGCAGCAAACTGAGACAGGGGGCTACGAGCAATCAGCCCCAGCATTTT. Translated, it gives CASSKLRQGATSNQPQHF.

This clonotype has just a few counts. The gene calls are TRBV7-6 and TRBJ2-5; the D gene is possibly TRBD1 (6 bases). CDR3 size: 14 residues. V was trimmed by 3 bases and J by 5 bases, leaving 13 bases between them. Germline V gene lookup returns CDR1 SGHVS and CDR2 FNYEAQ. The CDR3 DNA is TGTGCCAGCAGCTTCTACAGGGATTCGGAGACCCAGTACTTC. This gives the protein CASSFYRDSETQYF.

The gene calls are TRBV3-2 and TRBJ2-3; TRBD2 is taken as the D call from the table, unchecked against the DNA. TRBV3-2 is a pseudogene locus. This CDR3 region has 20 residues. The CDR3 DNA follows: TGTGCCAGCAGCCAAGGGGTTCCCTTGGGACTAGCGGGAGGAACAGATACGCAGTATTTT. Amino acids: CASSQGVPLGLAGGTDTQYF.

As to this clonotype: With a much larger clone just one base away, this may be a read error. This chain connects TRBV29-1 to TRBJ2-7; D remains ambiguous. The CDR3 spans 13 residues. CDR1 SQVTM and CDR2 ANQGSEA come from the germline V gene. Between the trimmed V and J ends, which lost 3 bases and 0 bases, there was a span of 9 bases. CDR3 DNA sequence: TGCAGCGTTGAGGGATGGTACTCCTACGAGCAGTACTTC. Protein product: CSVEGWYSYEQYF.

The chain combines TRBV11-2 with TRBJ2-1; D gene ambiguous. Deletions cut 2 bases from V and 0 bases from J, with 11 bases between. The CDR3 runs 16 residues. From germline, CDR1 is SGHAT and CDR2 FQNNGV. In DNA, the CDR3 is TGTGCCAGCAGCTTATACGAGAAGCTCTCCTACAATGAGCAGTTCTTC. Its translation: CASSLYEKLSYNEQFF.

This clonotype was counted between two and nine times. CDR3 DNA: TGTGCCAGCAGTTCGGGACTAGCTCGTTTCAATGAGCAGTTCTTC. Amino acids: CASSSGLARFNEQFF. The chain employs TRBV12-3 or TRBV12-4 and TRBJ2-1, with 9 bases that match TRBD2. V shed 4 bases and J 6 bases; nucleotides not matched to a gene: 7. The CDR3 is 15 amino acids.

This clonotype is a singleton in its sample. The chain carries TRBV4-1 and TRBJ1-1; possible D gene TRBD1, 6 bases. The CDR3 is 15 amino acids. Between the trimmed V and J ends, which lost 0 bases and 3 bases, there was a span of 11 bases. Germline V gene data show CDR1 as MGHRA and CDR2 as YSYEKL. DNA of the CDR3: TGCGCCAGCAGCCAAGAGGACAGCGCCGACACTGAAGCTTTCTTT. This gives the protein CASSQEDSADTEAFF.

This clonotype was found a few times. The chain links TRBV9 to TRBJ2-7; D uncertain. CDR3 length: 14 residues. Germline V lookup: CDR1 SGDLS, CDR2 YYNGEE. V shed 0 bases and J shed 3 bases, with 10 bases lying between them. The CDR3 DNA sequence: TGTGCCAGCAGCGTAGATGATGGGGTCTACGAGCAGTACTTC. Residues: CASSVDDGVYEQYF.

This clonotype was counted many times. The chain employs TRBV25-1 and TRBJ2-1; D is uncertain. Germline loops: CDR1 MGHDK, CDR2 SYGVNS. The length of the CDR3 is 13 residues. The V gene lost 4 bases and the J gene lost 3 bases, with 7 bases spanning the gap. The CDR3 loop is CASSVQRYNEQFF. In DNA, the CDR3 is TGTGCCAGCAGTGTCCAGCGCTACAATGAGCAGTTCTTC.

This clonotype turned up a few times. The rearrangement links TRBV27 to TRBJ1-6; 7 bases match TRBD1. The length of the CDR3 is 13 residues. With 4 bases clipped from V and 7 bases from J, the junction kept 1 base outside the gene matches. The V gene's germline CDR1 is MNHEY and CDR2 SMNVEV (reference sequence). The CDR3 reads CASSWDRNSPLHF. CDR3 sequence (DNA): TGTGCCAGCAGTTGGGACAGAAATTCACCCCTCCACTTT.

The CDR3 region is CASSPGAGAQFF. Written as DNA, the CDR3 is TGTGCCAGCAGCCCGGGAGCTGGCGCGCAGTTCTTC. V gene TRBV12-3 or TRBV12-4 combines with J gene TRBJ2-1, with a weak D call TRBD2 (6 bases). Trimming removed 6 bases from V and 12 bases from J, with 15 bases in between. This CDR3 has 12 amino acids.

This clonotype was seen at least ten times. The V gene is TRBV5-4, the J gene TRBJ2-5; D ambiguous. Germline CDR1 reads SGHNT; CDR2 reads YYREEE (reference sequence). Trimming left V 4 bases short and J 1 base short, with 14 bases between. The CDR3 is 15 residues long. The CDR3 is CASSPLGNSQETQYF. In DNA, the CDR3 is TGTGCCAGCAGCCCGTTGGGGAATAGCCAAGAGACCCAGTACTTC.

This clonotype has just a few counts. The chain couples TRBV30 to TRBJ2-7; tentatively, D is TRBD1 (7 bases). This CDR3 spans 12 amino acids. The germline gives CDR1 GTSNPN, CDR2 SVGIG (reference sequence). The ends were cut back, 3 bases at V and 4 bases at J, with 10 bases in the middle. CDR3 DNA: TGTGCCTGGAGGGAGGGGGCTTACGAGCAGTACTTC. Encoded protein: CAWREGAYEQYF.

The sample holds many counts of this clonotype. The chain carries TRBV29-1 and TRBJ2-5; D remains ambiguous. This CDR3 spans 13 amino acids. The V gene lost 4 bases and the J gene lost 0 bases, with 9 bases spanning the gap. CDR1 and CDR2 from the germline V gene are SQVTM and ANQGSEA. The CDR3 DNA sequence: TGCAGCGTTGTCGCAGAGTACCAAGAGACCCAGTACTTC. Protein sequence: CSVVAEYQETQYF.

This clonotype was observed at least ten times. CDR3 sequence reads: CASSSGSVNTEAFF. The CDR3 DNA follows: TGTGCCAGCAGCTCAGGGTCGGTGAACACTGAAGCTTTCTTT. The chain joins TRBV14 to TRBJ1-1; D possibly corresponds to TRBD1 (5 bases). V lost 5 bases and J lost 0, with 10 bases in between. Germline V lookup: CDR1 SGHDN, CDR2 FVKESK. The CDR3 covers 14 residues.

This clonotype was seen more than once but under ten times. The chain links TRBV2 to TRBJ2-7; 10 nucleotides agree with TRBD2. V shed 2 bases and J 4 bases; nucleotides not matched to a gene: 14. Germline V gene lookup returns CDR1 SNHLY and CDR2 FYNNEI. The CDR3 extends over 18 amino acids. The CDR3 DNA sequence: TGTGCCAGCAGTGAAACGTGGGCTAGCGGGAGTTTGGTTTACGAGCAGTACTTC. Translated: CASSETWASGSLVYEQYF.

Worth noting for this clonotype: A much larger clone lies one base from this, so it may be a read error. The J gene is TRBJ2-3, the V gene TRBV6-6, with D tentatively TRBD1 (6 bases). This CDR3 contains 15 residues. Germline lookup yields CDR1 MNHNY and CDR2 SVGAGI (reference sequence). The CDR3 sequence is CASRNGYRVSDTRYF. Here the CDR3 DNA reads TGTGCCAGCAGAAATGGATACAGGGTTTCAGATACGCGGTATTTT.

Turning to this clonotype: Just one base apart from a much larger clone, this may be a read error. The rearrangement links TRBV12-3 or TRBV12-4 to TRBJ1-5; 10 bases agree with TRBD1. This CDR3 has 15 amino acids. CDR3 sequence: CASSQMTGGNQPPHF. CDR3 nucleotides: TGTGCCAGCAGCCAAATGACAGGGGGCAATCAGCCCCCGCATTTT.

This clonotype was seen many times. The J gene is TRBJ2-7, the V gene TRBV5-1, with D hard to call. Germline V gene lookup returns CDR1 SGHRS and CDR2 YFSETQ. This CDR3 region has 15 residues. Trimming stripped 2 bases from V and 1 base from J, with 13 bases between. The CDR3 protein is CASSFEPTVSYEQYF. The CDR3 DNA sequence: TGCGCCAGCAGCTTTGAGCCTACAGTGTCCTACGAGCAGTACTTC.

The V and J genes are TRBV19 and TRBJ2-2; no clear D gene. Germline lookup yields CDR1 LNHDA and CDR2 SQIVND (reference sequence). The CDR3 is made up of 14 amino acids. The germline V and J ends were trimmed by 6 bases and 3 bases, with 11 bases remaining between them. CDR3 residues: CASRWRQYTGELFF. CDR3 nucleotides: TGTGCCAGTAGGTGGAGACAATACACCGGGGAGCTGTTTTTT.

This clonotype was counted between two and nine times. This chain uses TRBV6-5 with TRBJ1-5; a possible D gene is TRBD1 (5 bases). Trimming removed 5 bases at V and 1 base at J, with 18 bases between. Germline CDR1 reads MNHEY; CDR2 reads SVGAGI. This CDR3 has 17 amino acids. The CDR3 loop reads CASSPTQPDRSNQPQHF. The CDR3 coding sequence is TGTGCCAGCAGTCCAACTCAACCAGACAGAAGCAATCAGCCCCAGCATTTT.

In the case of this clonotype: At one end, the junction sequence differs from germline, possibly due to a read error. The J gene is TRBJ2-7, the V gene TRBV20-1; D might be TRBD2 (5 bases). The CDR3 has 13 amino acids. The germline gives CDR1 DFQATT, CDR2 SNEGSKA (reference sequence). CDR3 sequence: CSARKKTTYVQYF. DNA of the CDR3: TGCAGTGCTAGGAAAAAGACTACTTACGTGCAGTACTTC.

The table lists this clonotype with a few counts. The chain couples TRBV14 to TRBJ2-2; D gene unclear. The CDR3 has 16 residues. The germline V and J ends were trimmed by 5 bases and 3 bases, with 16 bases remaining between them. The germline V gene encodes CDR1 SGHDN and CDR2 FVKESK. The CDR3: CASSGPPSPDTGELFF. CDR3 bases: TGTGCCAGCAGCGGGCCACCTAGTCCTGACACCGGGGAGCTGTTTTTT. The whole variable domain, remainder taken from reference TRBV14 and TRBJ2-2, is EAGVTQFPSHSVIEKGQTVTLRCDPISGHDNLYWYRRVMGKEIKFLLHFVKESKQDESGMPNNRFLAERTGGTYSTLKVQPAELEDSGVYFCASSGPPSPDTGELFFGEGSRLTVL.

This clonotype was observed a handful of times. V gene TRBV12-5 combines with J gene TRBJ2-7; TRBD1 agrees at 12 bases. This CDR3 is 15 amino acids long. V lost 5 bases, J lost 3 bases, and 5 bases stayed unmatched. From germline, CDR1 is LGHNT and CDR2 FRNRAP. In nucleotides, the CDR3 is TGTGCTAGTGGTCTGGGGACAGGGGGCTTCTACGAGCAGTACTTC. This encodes CASGLGTGGFYEQYF.

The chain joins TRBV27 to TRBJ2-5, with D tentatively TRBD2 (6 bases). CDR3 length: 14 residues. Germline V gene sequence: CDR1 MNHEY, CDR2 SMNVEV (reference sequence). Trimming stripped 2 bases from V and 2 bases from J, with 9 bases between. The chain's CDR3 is CASSLLGRQETQYF. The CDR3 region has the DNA TGTGCCAGCAGTTTACTAGGGAGGCAAGAGACCCAGTACTTC.